These T cell receptor beta chains were read from a single sample in a study of chemoradiotherapy in HPV16-positive cancers. Repertoires were generated with immunoSEQ multiplex PCR, while TCRdb's copy carries only in-frame clones and drops some. The sample holds 15,000 or so clones, 70% to 85% seen once. This sample was obtained from a patient who underwent chemoradiotherapy. These receptors came from a human donor with HPV-associated anogenital cancer. Both conserved end residues are part of each CDR3. Fields, in order: D gene, J gene, V gene, clone size, CDR3 DNA, CDR3 protein. A D gene is named only where the DNA matches it firmly. Clone size, where shown, is once, few, many, or a class for clones that have expanded.

>NA|TRBJ2-1|TRBV5-1|once
TGCGCCAGCAGCTTGGACAACTACAATGAGCAGTTCTTC
CASSLDNYNEQFF
>NA|TRBJ1-6|TRBV4-3|NA
TGCGCCAGCAGCCAATGGCGGGGAGCGTCACCCCTCCACTTT
CASSQWRGASPLHF
>NA|TRBJ1-3|TRBV11-3|few
TGTGCCAGCAGCTGGACGGGGGACACCATATATTTT
CASSWTGDTIYF
>NA|TRBJ1-4|TRBV19|NA
TGTGCCAGTAGATTTTCCGCGGACGGTGAAAAACTGTTTTTT
CASRFSADGEKLFF
>NA|TRBJ1-6|TRBV6-4|NA
TGTGCCAGCGGCACGGGACGGGATAATTCACCCCTCCACTTT
CASGTGRDNSPLHF
>NA|TRBJ1-1|TRBV30|NA
TGTGCCTGGAGTGTAGGAGGGAACACTGAAGCTTTCTTT
CAWSVGGNTEAFF
>TRBD1|TRBJ1-2|TRBV4-3|NA
TGCGCCAGCAGCCAAGATCTTCGCAGGCAGGGGGACTATGGCTACACCTTC
CASSQDLRRQGDYGYTF
>NA|TRBJ1-5|TRBV5-8|few
TGTGCCAGCAGTTTCGCGGGACACTTCTATCAGCCCCAGCATTTT
CASSFAGHFYQPQHF
>NA|TRBJ1-1|TRBV28|NA
TGTGCCAGCAGTTTATCGGGGGGGCGGGCTTTCTTT
CASSLSGGRAFF
>NA|TRBJ2-3|TRBV7-9|NA
TGTGCCAGCAGCTTGGCCAGGGGTCTCACAGATACGCAGTATTTT
CASSLARGLTDTQYF
>NA|TRBJ1-6|TRBV6-6|NA
TGTGCCAGCAGTTACTCGATCAGTGTGAATTCACCCCTCCACTTT
CASSYSISVNSPLHF
>NA|TRBJ2-7|TRBV6-5|NA
TGTGCCAGAGACTACGAGCAGTACTTC
CARDYEQYF
>NA|TRBJ1-1|TRBV11-3|NA
TGTGCCAGCAGCCCCAGACCTGGCCTGAACACTGAAGCTTTCTTT
CASSPRPGLNTEAFF
>TRBD1|TRBJ2-5|TRBV2|NA
TGTGCCAGCAGTCCCGGGACAGGGGGCTTAGTAGAGACCCAGTACTTC
CASSPGTGGLVETQYF
>NA|TRBJ2-5|TRBV2|few
TGTGCCAGCAGCTGGACTACGCAAGAGACCCAGTACTTC
CASSWTTQETQYF
>NA|TRBJ1-1|TRBV5-6|NA
TGTGCCAGCAGCTTGACAGGCACTGAAGCTTTCTTT
CASSLTGTEAFF
>TRBD1|TRBJ1-2|TRBV5-1|NA
TGCGCCAGCAGCTTGACGACAGGGAACTATGGCTACACCTTC
CASSLTTGNYGYTF
>NA|TRBJ1-1|TRBV21-1|NA
TGTGCCAGGGATCGGACAGGGCCAACCTTTATGTCGAGGGGCACTGAAGCTTTCTTT
CARDRTGPTFMSRGTEAFF
>TRBD2|TRBJ2-1|TRBV5-4|NA
TGTGCCAGCAGCTCTGGACTAGCGTTCAACAATGAGCAGTTCTTC
CASSSGLAFNNEQFF
>NA|TRBJ2-1|TRBV4-2|few
TGTGCCAGCAGCCAACCGGGGTACAATGAGCAGTTCTTC
CASSQPGYNEQFF
>NA|TRBJ2-7|TRBV19|NA
TGTGCCAGTAGTATATCCGGGGTGCAGTACTTC
CASSISGVQYF
>NA|TRBJ2-7|TRBV6-5|NA
TGTGCCAGCAGTTACTCCCCAGATCAGTACGAGCAGTACTTC
CASSYSPDQYEQYF
>NA|TRBJ2-7|TRBV18|NA
TGTGCCAGCTCACCTGGAAGGATTAAAGGGGGGCTTACCTACGAGCAGTACTTC
CASSPGRIKGGLTYEQYF
>NA|TRBJ2-7|TRBV6-5|once
TGTGCCAGCAGTGGGTCCTCGAGAGGCGAGCAGTACTTC
CASSGSSRGEQYF
>NA|TRBJ1-1|TRBV27|few
TGTGCCAGCAGTTACGGGGAGAACACTGAAGCTTTCTTT
CASSYGENTEAFF
>TRBD1|TRBJ2-7|TRBV6-5|NA
TGTGCCAGCAGTTACCGCGGGACAGGACGGGAGCAGTACTTC
CASSYRGTGREQYF
>NA|TRBJ1-1|TRBV6-5|NA
TGTGCCAGCAGTTACGGTGCCAGCATGAACACTGAAGCTTTCTTT
CASSYGASMNTEAFF
>NA|TRBJ2-3|TRBV10-3|NA
TGTGCCACCCTCAGTCGGGATTCCACAGATACGCAGTATTTT
CATLSRDSTDTQYF
>NA|TRBJ2-3|TRBV4-3|NA
TGCGCCAGCAGCCGAACCGACGGGGATACGCAGTATTTT
CASSRTDGDTQYF
>NA|TRBJ2-6|TRBV4-1|NA
TGCGCCAGCGCGCTTCGCCGGGAGCCTTCCTCTGGGGCCAACGTCCTGACTTTC
CASALRREPSSGANVLTF
>NA|TRBJ1-2|TRBV6-5|NA
TGTGCCAGCAGTTCTGGCCTCCCGACGGCGAGTAGAGGCTACACCTTC
CASSSGLPTASRGYTF
>NA|TRBJ1-2|TRBV7-2|NA
TGTGCCAGCAGCCAAAACAGGGCACCGGGGGGCTACACCTTC
CASSQNRAPGGYTF
>NA|TRBJ1-4|TRBV10-3|NA
TGTGCCATCAGTGACGGGGAGGCAACTAATGAAAAACTGTTTTTT
CAISDGEATNEKLFF
>NA|TRBJ2-2|TRBV6-1|NA
TGTGCCAGCAGTGAAGGGGAGATCCTAGCGTCGGAGCTGTTTTTT
CASSEGEILASELFF
>TRBD1|TRBJ1-5|TRBV5-8|NA
TGTGCCAGCAGCTCCGGGACAGCGAATTATAGCAATCAGCCCCAGCATTTT
CASSSGTANYSNQPQHF
>NA|TRBJ1-6|TRBV5-6|once
TGTGCCAGCAGCACTATCGCCAGAGGGTATTCACCCCTCCACTTT
CASSTIARGYSPLHF
>TRBD2|TRBJ2-3|TRBV19|NA
TGTGCCAGTAGTATCTTGGGACTAGGTGGCACAGATACGCAGTATTTT
CASSILGLGGTDTQYF
>TRBD1|TRBJ2-7|TRBV7-2|NA
TGTGCCAGCACCCCCGACAGGGTGTCCTACGAGCAGTACTTC
CASTPDRVSYEQYF
>TRBD1|TRBJ1-1|TRBV15|once
TGTGCCACCAGCAGAGATGGTATGACAGGGAGGGAAGCTTTCTTT
CATSRDGMTGREAFF
>NA|TRBJ2-5|TRBV15|few
TGTGCCACCAGCAGAGTCCGAGAGACCCAGTACTTC
CATSRVRETQYF
>NA|TRBJ2-1|TRBV11-2|few
TGTGCCAGCAGCTACTTGGGGGAGCAGTTCTTC
CASSYLGEQFF
>NA|TRBJ2-1|TRBV6-5|NA
TGTGCCAGCAGTATTAGGGAAAGCTACAATGAGCAGTTCTTC
CASSIRESYNEQFF
>NA|TRBJ1-5|TRBV15|NA
TGTGCCACCAGCAGAGATGGCGAGCGCAATCAGCCCCAGCATTTT
CATSRDGERNQPQHF
>NA|TRBJ2-7|TRBV7-9|NA
TGTGCCAGCAGCCTCGCCCCCCTCTACGAGCAGTACTTC
CASSLAPLYEQYF
>TRBD2|TRBJ2-1|TRBV7-2|NA
TGTGCCAGCAGCTTCTCGACTAGCGGGGGGGCTGGTGAGCAGTTCTTC
CASSFSTSGGAGEQFF
>TRBD1|TRBJ1-1|TRBV6-5|NA
TGTGCCAGCAGTCGGGACAGGGGGCCTGAAGCTTTCTTT
CASSRDRGPEAFF
>TRBD2|TRBJ2-1|TRBV30|NA
TGTGCCTGGAACCGGGGGGGCGATGAGCAGTTCTTC
CAWNRGGDEQFF
>NA|TRBJ2-3|TRBV10-3|NA
TGTGCCACACAGGGAGCGGCAGATACGCAGTATTTT
CATQGAADTQYF
>NA|TRBJ1-1|TRBV29-1|NA
TGCAGCGTTGAAGTTGGGACGGGGAACACTGAAGCTTTCTTT
CSVEVGTGNTEAFF
>TRBD1|TRBJ1-1|TRBV5-1|NA
TGCGCCAGCAGCAAGGGAACAGGGGTAAACACTGAAGCTTTCTTT
CASSKGTGVNTEAFF